This T cell receptor (beta chain) is from a study of cytotoxic CD8 clonotypes in ibrutinib-treated CLL. The CDR3 is 16 amino acids. Between the trimmed V and J ends, which lost 2 bases and 2 bases, there was a span of 15 bases. Germline loops: CDR1 SGHDT, CDR2 YYEEEE. Generated by immunoSEQ multiplex PCR, the TCRdb table keeps only in-frame clones and is missing some. The sample has 130,000 or so clones; around 77% are singletons. This chain connects TRBV5-6 to TRBJ2-3; no firm D call. The sample in question was PBMCs, obtained after 12 months of ibrutinib treatment. The source of this sequence is a human donor with chronic lymphocytic leukemia. This CDR3 is CASSLSVAALTDTQYF. The CDR3 coding sequence is TGTGCCAGCAGCTTAAGCGTTGCGGCCCTCACAGATACGCAGTATTTT.